The clone carrying this T cell receptor (beta chain) was seen only once. Its antigen is unidentified. The data stem from a study of vaccination and CD4 T cells after COVID-19. Study details: SARS-CoV-2 was confirmed by nasal swab PCR; disease was mild in fewer than 10, severe in one.

The study sequenced cultured CD4+ T cell DNA using the Oncomine TCR Beta short-read assay. From CD4+ T cells that had been cultured, genomic DNA was extracted. MiXCR was run by TCRdb on the PCR reads, yielding one entry per CDR3 protein. The sample records just under 20,000 distinct CDR3 sequences, approximately 52% being singletons. General observations from the study: The median number of SARS-CoV-2-reactive clonotypes increased from roughly 21 to 40, a change that did not reach significance.

V was clipped by 6 bases and J by 10 bases; unmatched bases: 2. Germline CDR1 reads SGHNT; CDR2 reads YYREEE (reference sequence). This CDR3 has 11 amino acids. The treatment here: roughly ten-day PBMC culture with coronavirus spike peptide pools or control peptides (ViraFEST assay). Cultures of PBMCs, a few million per well, were set up with about 10 IU/ml IL-2 and 8 to 10 ug/ml peptide pools. The rearrangement uses TRBV5-4 and TRBJ2-1; 9 nucleotides match TRBD2. The receptor's source is a human donor who had recovered from COVID-19. What was sequenced was CD4+ T cells from blood, cultured in vitro. CDR3 bases: TGTGCCAGCACTCTAGCGGGGGAGCAGTTCTTC. This gives the protein CASTLAGEQFF.